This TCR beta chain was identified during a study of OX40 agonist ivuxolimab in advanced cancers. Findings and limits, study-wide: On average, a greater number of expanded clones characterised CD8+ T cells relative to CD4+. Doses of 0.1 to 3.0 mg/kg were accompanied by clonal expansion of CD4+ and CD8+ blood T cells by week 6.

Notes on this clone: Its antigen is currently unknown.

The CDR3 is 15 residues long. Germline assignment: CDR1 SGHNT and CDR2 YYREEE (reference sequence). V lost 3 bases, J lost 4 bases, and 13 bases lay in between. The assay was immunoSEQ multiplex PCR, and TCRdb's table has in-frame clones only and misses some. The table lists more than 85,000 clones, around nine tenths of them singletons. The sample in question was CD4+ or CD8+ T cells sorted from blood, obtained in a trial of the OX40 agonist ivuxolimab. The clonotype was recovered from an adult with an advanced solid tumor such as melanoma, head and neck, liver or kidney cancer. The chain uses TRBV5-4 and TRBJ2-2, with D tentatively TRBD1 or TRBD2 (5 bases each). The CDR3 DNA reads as TGTGCCAGCAGCTCCCCAGTGGGGGTCACCGGGGAGCTGTTTTTT. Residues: CASSSPVGVTGELFF.